This T cell receptor beta chain originates from a study of cytomegalovirus exposure and HLA in healthy donors. Across the study: In a previous analysis, about 100 million unique TCR beta sequences were found from approximately 180 million T cells.

Per the germline V gene, CDR1 is SQVTM and CDR2 is ANQGSEA. The CDR3 extends over 12 amino acids. The V and J ends lost 6 bases and 4 bases respectively, with 12 bases between them. In the PCR, 60 Vbeta and 13 Jbeta primers were used. Per the original data handling: The count from a later analysis was 65 million to 90 million unique TCR beta chains, approximately 9.9 million of them shared. Clones were sequenced by immunoSEQ multiplex PCR, and TCRdb holds only the in-frame ones, with some missing. D and trimming come from the DNA, and the V and J calls and clone size come from that table. The sample has about 110,000 clones, roughly 15% seen once. Findings and caveats of the study: When presence/absence was analysed, sequencing depth was taken to be roughly uniform across donors. Overall, approximately 150 TCR beta chains were annotated as cytomegalovirus-associated.

In regard to this clone: Its antigen is as yet unknown.

The gene calls are TRBV29-1 and TRBJ1-2, with unresolved D. Sequencing used PBMCs. This receptor was obtained from a female donor in good health and CMV-seronegative. CDR3 sequence reads: CSVEKGGYGYTF. CDR3 nucleotide sequence: TGCAGCGTAGAAAAGGGAGGCTATGGCTACACCTTC.